This TCR beta chain comes out of a study of cytomegalovirus exposure and HLA in healthy donors. General observations from the study: A prior analysis recorded that most TCR beta V segments were productive about 87% or about 30% of the time. Reports described diagnosis of cytomegalovirus status by the classifier as highly specific and sensitive. The authors later found TCR association rates varying by HLA locus, with DRB1 most and HLA-C fewest. Association of a missense DCLRE1C variant with TCR beta V- and J-gene trimming was reported in a later analysis.

PCR amplification relied on 60 Vbeta primers (plus 13 Jbeta primers). The protocol was immunoSEQ multiplex PCR, while the TCRdb copy is restricted to in-frame clones and leaves out a portion. The table includes roughly 120,000 clones, 70% to 85% detected once. A remark on this clone: Its antigen is not known.

This CDR3 has 15 residues. From germline, CDR1 is SNHLY and CDR2 FYNNEI. The trim removed 6 bases at V and 2 bases at J, leaving 7 bases unmatched. This sequence was found in a man aged 25-45 years in good health and CMV-seropositive. The V call is TRBV2, the J call TRBJ2-3; 8 nucleotides match TRBD2. Material: PBMCs. The CDR3 DNA reads TGTGCCAGCAGACCCCGACTAGCGACCACAGATACGCAGTATTTT. It specifies CASRPRLATTDTQYF.